A single sample is the source of the 32 T cell receptor beta chains below, sequenced in a study of cytomegalovirus exposure and HLA in healthy donors. Using immunoSEQ multiplex PCR, the repertoire was profiled, and TCRdb retains in-frame clones only, with some absent. Among about 60,000 clones listed, 90% to 97% were seen once. The sample consisted of PBMCs. The receptors here all came from a man between 18 and 29 years old in good health and CMV-seronegative.

This chain joins TRBV11-3 and TRBJ2-7; 8 bases match TRBD2. The CDR3 runs 16 residues. Germline assignment: CDR1 SGHNT and CDR2 YENEEA. Germline trimming cut 6 bases from V and 2 bases from J; bases unmatched to any gene: 12. The CDR3 loop is CASRMTSAQPPYEQYF. In nucleotides, the CDR3 is TGTGCCAGCAGGATGACTAGCGCGCAACCCCCCTACGAGCAGTACTTC.

This sequence joins TRBV11-2 and TRBJ1-3; D gene uncertain. The CDR3 length is 16 residues. Trimming took 5 bases from V and 0 from J, leaving 14 bases between them. The germline V gene has CDR1 SGHAT and CDR2 FQNNGV. CDR3 bases: TGTGCCAGCAGCCCGAGCGGGGTATCCTCTGGAAACACCATATATTTT. It translates to CASSPSGVSSGNTIYF. The full variable domain, with the rest looked up from reference TRBV11-2 and TRBJ1-3, is EAGVAQSPRYKIIEKRQSVAFWCNPISGHATLYWYQQILGQGPKLLIQFQNNGVVDDSQLPKDRFSAERLKGVDSTLKIQPAKLEDSAVYLCASSPSGVSSGNTIYFGEGSWLTVV.

The chain couples TRBV14 to TRBJ2-3; 10 bases are shared with TRBD2. CDR1 is SGHDN and CDR2 is FVKESK in the germline V gene. The CDR3 is 16 residues long. The trim removed 4 bases at V and 2 bases at J, leaving 6 bases unmatched. CDR3 region: CASSLSLAGPTDTQYF. The DNA of the CDR3 is TGTGCCAGCAGCCTCTCACTAGCGGGACCCACAGATACGCAGTATTTT.

The chain carries TRBV25-1 and TRBJ2-3; maybe TRBD2 (7 bases). The CDR3 loop spans 17 amino acids. Deletions cut 1 base from V and 1 base from J, with 15 bases between. The germline CDR1 and CDR2 sequences are MGHDK and SYGVNS. The CDR3 loop is CASSEWGGRRGTDTQYF. The CDR3 bases are TGTGCCAGCAGTGAATGGGGGGGGCGAAGGGGCACAGATACGCAGTATTTT.

Details on this clone: An end of the junction does not agree with germline; a read error may underlie this. The chain couples TRBV7-7 to TRBJ2-1, with 7 bases lining up with TRBD2. The germline gives CDR1 SSHAT, CDR2 FNYEAQ (reference sequence). The CDR3 length is 16 residues. CDR3 region: CASSLPSGSSYNEQFF. The CDR3 nucleotides read TGTGCTAGCAGCTTACCTAGCGGTAGCTCCTACAATGAGCAGTTCTTC.

This clone has just one count. The chain joins TRBV7-9 to TRBJ1-3; D not resolved. Germline values: CDR1 SEHNR, CDR2 FQNEAQ (reference sequence). The V end was cut by 0 bases, the J end by 2 bases, with 8 bases between. The length of the CDR3 is 15 residues. CDR3 coding DNA: TGTGCCAGCAGCTTAGCCAGTGGGCCTGGAAACACCATATATTTT. Translating it yields CASSLASGPGNTIYF.

The genes are TRBV7-9 and TRBJ2-7; the match to TRBD2 covers 9 bases. CDR3 size: 17 residues. Losses at the gene ends were 7 bases for V and 5 bases for J; bases not matched to a gene: 18. The germline CDR1 and CDR2 sequences are SEHNR and FQNEAQ (reference sequence). CDR3: CASTLWVAGAEADEQYF. For the CDR3, the DNA is TGTGCCAGCACTTTATGGGTAGCGGGAGCTGAGGCGGACGAGCAGTACTTC.

The CDR3 loop is CSVGTGDSYEQYF. The CDR3, as DNA: TGCAGCGTTGGGACAGGGGACTCCTACGAGCAGTACTTC. V and J are TRBV29-1 and TRBJ2-7; 9 positions agree with TRBD1. The germline V gene encodes CDR1 SQVTM and CDR2 ANQGSEA. This CDR3 comprises 13 residues. Unmatched junction bases numbered 1, after V lost 4 bases and J lost 0 bases.

The gene calls are TRBV5-6 and TRBJ2-1; D remains ambiguous. This CDR3 is 15 amino acids long. CDR1 and CDR2 (germline): SGHDT, YYEEEE. V was clipped by 2 bases and J by 2 bases, with 11 bases between them. CDR3 region: CASSFQVDPYNEQFF. DNA for the CDR3: TGTGCCAGCAGCTTTCAGGTTGACCCCTACAATGAGCAGTTCTTC.

The V and J genes are TRBV25-1 and TRBJ2-5; 12 bases align to TRBD1. Trimming cost V 1 base and J 7 bases; bases outside gene matches: 10. The germline V gene has CDR1 MGHDK and CDR2 SYGVNS. The CDR3 spans 17 residues. The CDR3 region is CASSESTGTGGRGTQYF. Written as DNA, the CDR3 is TGTGCCAGCAGTGAATCAACCGGGACAGGGGGCAGAGGGACCCAGTACTTC.

The chain employs TRBV6-4 and TRBJ2-3; 10 bases match TRBD2. Germline loops: CDR1 MRHNA, CDR2 SNTAGT. The CDR3 runs 14 residues. V shed 4 bases, J shed 6 bases, and the junction held 4 bases outside the gene matches. Here the CDR3 reads CASSVSSGSDTQYF. CDR3 sequence (DNA): TGTGCCAGCAGTGTATCTAGCGGGAGTGATACGCAGTATTTT.

This chain links TRBV6-4 with TRBJ2-1, with TRBD2 matching 7 bases. Per germline, CDR1 MRHNA and CDR2 SNTAGT. V was clipped by 2 bases and J by 6 bases; unmatched bases: 7. The CDR3 spans 15 residues. CDR3 residues: CASSDTSGRVNEQFF. The DNA for the CDR3 is TGTGCCAGCAGTGACACCTCGGGGAGGGTCAATGAGCAGTTCTTC.

V usage is TRBV28 and J usage is TRBJ2-3; 8 bases are a match to TRBD2. Trimming took 7 bases from V and 6 from J; bases not matched to a gene: 12. The CDR3 has 15 amino acids. Germline V CDR1 and CDR2: MDHEN, SYDVKM. The CDR3 sequence: CASTPGLGVGDTQYF. In DNA form, the CDR3 reads TGTGCCAGCACCCCGGGACTAGGGGTGGGGGATACGCAGTATTTT.

The chain has TRBV7-8 and TRBJ2-6; D perhaps matches TRBD2 (5 bases). V gave up 5 bases and J gave up 0 bases, with 17 bases separating them. Germline CDR1 reads SGHVS; CDR2 reads FQNEAQ. The CDR3 loop spans 18 amino acids. The CDR3 sequence: CASSPQADFSSGANVLTF. The CDR3 nucleotides read TGTGCCAGCAGCCCACAAGCGGATTTTTCCTCTGGGGCCAACGTCCTGACTTTC. Using reference TRBV7-8 and TRBJ2-6 for the parts outside the CDR3, the full variable domain is GAGVSQSPRYKVAKRGQDVALRCDPISGHVSLFWYQQALGQGPEFLTYFQNEAQLDKSGLPSDRFFAERPEGSVSTLKIQRTQQEDSAVYLCASSPQADFSSGANVLTFGAGSRLTVL.

The chain uses TRBV5-6 and TRBJ1-3, with 10 bases aligning to TRBD1. The junction had 8 bases not matched to a gene; V was cut back by 0 bases and J by 2 bases. This CDR3 is 18 amino acids long. Germline V gene data show CDR1 as SGHDT and CDR2 as YYEEEE. CDR3 loop: CASSLAGQGTWAGNTIYF. CDR3 nucleotide sequence: TGTGCCAGCAGCTTGGCGGGACAGGGGACTTGGGCTGGAAACACCATATATTTT.

This rearrangement joins TRBV28 to TRBJ2-3; 10 bases fit TRBD1. In germline, CDR1 is MDHEN, CDR2 SYDVKM. The CDR3 has 19 amino acids. Unmatched junction bases numbered 15, after V lost 4 bases and J lost 2 bases. Here the CDR3 DNA reads TGTGCCAGCAGTTCCTTATACCGGGACAGGGGTAGAGACACAGATACGCAGTATTTT. Its protein product is CASSSLYRDRGRDTDTQYF. Full variable domain (outside the CDR3, taken from reference TRBV28 and TRBJ2-3): DVKVTQSSRYLVKRTGEKVFLECVQDMDHENMFWYRQDPGLGLRLIYFSYDVKMKEKGDIPEGYSVSREKKERFSLILESASTNQTSMYLCASSSLYRDRGRDTDTQYFGPGTRLTVL.

V gene TRBV28 combines with J gene TRBJ1-4, with a weak D call TRBD1 (6 bases). The CDR3 has 15 amino acids. V was pared by 8 bases and J by 3 bases, with 16 bases between. Germline values: CDR1 MDHEN, CDR2 SYDVKM. DNA of the CDR3: TGTGCCAGCGGAATAACAGGGTTTCCTAATGAAAAACTGTTTTTT. The encoded protein is CASGITGFPNEKLFF.

The rearrangement joins TRBV4-3 to TRBJ2-2; 9 bases are a match to TRBD1. Germline V gives CDR1 LGHNA, CDR2 YSLEER. V lost 3 bases to trimming and J lost 5 bases; unmatched junction nucleotides: 7. The CDR3 is made up of 16 amino acids. The CDR3 loop is CASSHQWTGDTGELFF. The CDR3 coding sequence is TGCGCCAGCAGCCATCAATGGACAGGGGATACCGGGGAGCTGTTTTTT.

CDR3 in DNA: TGTGCCAGCAGCTCCCAGGGGACCCGAGGAGAGACCCAGTACTTC. Translation gives CASSSQGTRGETQYF. The chain carries TRBV13 and TRBJ2-5, with a weak D call TRBD1 (6 bases). This CDR3 region has 15 residues. Germline assignment: CDR1 PRHDT and CDR2 FYEKMQ (reference sequence). V was shortened by 4 bases and J by 4 bases, with 16 bases between the two germline ends.

Here the CDR3 DNA reads TGTGCCAGCAGCCCCGCGGTAAGGGGGACCCAGTACTTC. Residues: CASSPAVRGTQYF. The gene calls are TRBV28 and TRBJ2-5, with TRBD1 as a possible D gene (5 bases). The germline V gene encodes CDR1 MDHEN and CDR2 SYDVKM. V shed 6 bases and J shed 7 bases, with 15 bases lying between them. This CDR3 spans 13 amino acids.

This clone was picked up a small number of times. The junction shows a germline mismatch at one end, possibly a read error. J is TRBJ2-2 and V is TRBV7-7, with 13 positions matching TRBD2. In germline, CDR1 is SSHAT, CDR2 FNYEAQ (reference sequence). The CDR3 sequence is 16 residues long. The CDR3, as DNA: TGTGCTAGCAGCCCGGGACTAGCGGGATACACCGGGGAGCTGTTTTTT. It translates to CASSPGLAGYTGELFF. The variable domain in full, completed from reference TRBV7-7 and TRBJ2-2, reads GAGVSQSPRYKVTKRGQDVTLRCDPISSHATLYWYQQALGQGPEFLTYFNYEAQPDKSGLPSDRFSAERPEGSISTLTIQRTEQRDSAMYRCASSPGLAGYTGELFFGEGSRLTVL.

The rearrangement uses TRBV11-2 and TRBJ2-5, with a weak D call TRBD2 (6 bases). Trimming shortened V by 5 bases and J by 0 bases, and 13 bases separated the two germline ends. CDR1 and CDR2 from the germline V gene are SGHAT and FQNNGV. This CDR3 has 15 residues. For the CDR3, the DNA is TGTGCCAGCAGCACCTGGAGGGAGTACCAAGAGACCCAGTACTTC. Protein product: CASSTWREYQETQYF.

The CDR3 bases are TGTGCCAGCAGTTTACTCAAGACTAGCGGGGAAGAGACCCAGTACTTC. It specifies CASSLLKTSGEETQYF. V usage is TRBV28 and J usage is TRBJ2-5; the match to TRBD2 covers 11 bases. V gave up 2 bases and J gave up 3 bases; unmatched junction bases: 5. CDR1 and CDR2 from the germline V gene are MDHEN and SYDVKM. The CDR3 runs 16 residues.

This chain joins TRBV4-1 and TRBJ2-7, with 12 positions matching TRBD2. Germline V gene lookup returns CDR1 MGHRA and CDR2 YSYEKL. The trim removed 1 base at V and 2 bases at J, leaving 3 bases unmatched. This CDR3 is 16 amino acids long. The CDR3 here is CASSQARTSGTYEQYF. The DNA of the CDR3 is TGCGCCAGCAGCCAAGCCCGGACTAGCGGGACCTACGAGCAGTACTTC.

The sample holds one count of this clone. The J gene is TRBJ2-7, the V gene TRBV29-1, with TRBD2 matching over 13 bases. The CDR3 loop spans 14 amino acids. CDR1 and CDR2 (germline): SQVTM, ANQGSEA. The CDR3 DNA is TGCAGTTCTACCGGGACTAGCGGGACCGCCGAGCAGTACTTC. Its translation: CSSTGTSGTAEQYF.

V is TRBV28 and J is TRBJ2-7; a weak D match, TRBD2 (5 bases). The V and J ends lost 5 bases and 2 bases respectively, with 22 bases between them. The CDR3 extends over 17 amino acids. Germline V gene data show CDR1 as MDHEN and CDR2 as SYDVKM. The CDR3 region is CASSPATLSSEAYEQYF. The CDR3 DNA follows: TGTGCCAGCAGTCCCGCAACCTTAAGTAGCGAGGCCTACGAGCAGTACTTC.

The CDR3 is CASSSLTGWSEQFF. The CDR3 region has the DNA TGTGCCAGCAGCTCCCTGACAGGATGGAGTGAGCAGTTCTTC. The chain joins TRBV11-2 to TRBJ2-1; the D gene is possibly TRBD1 (6 bases). Per the germline V gene, CDR1 is SGHAT and CDR2 is FQNNGV. This CDR3 has 14 amino acids. V lost 4 bases, J lost 9 bases, and 16 bases lay in between.

V gene TRBV20-1 combines with J gene TRBJ1-1; tentatively, D is TRBD1 (5 bases). CDR1 DFQATT and CDR2 SNEGSKA come from the germline V gene (reference sequence). The length of the CDR3 is 11 residues. V was pared by 5 bases and J by 11 bases, with 15 bases between. CDR3 loop: CSALDSGDAFF. CDR3 DNA sequence: TGCAGTGCTTTAGACTCGGGGGACGCTTTCTTT.

The genes are TRBV11-3 and TRBJ2-1; TRBD2 matches at 10 bases. V shed 1 base and J 5 bases; nucleotides not matched to a gene: 5. Per the germline V gene, CDR1 is SGHNT and CDR2 is YENEEA. The CDR3 has 16 amino acids. The CDR3 loop reads CASSLVGTSVNNEQFF. The CDR3, as DNA: TGTGCCAGCAGCTTAGTGGGGACTAGCGTCAACAATGAGCAGTTCTTC.

V usage is TRBV28 and J usage is TRBJ2-1, with TRBD2 identical over 8 bases. V lost 6 bases to trimming and J lost 4 bases; unmatched junction nucleotides: 8. The V gene's germline CDR1 is MDHEN and CDR2 SYDVKM. The CDR3 is 15 residues long. CDR3 sequence: CASRKREWGYNEQFF. CDR3 bases: TGTGCCAGCAGGAAGCGGGAGTGGGGGTACAATGAGCAGTTCTTC.

The sample holds one count of this clone. The chain couples TRBV6-5 to TRBJ2-7; TRBD2 is a possible D gene (5 bases). Germline V CDR1 and CDR2: MNHEY, SVGAGI. The ends were cut back, 0 bases at V and 0 bases at J, with 9 bases in the middle. This CDR3 is built from 15 residues. CDR3 DNA sequence: TGTGCCAGCAGTTACTCCCGGGGAAGCTCCTACGAGCAGTACTTC. It is translated as CASSYSRGSSYEQYF.

V usage is TRBV7-8 and J usage is TRBJ2-7; D is undetermined. The germline V gene has CDR1 SGHVS and CDR2 FQNEAQ. V shed 3 bases and J shed 6 bases, with 9 bases lying between them. The CDR3 has 12 residues. Written as DNA, the CDR3 is TGTGCCAGCAGCTTGATTTCGGGCGAGCAGTACTTC. Residues: CASSLISGEQYF.